This TCR beta chain originates from a study of blood T cell repertoires in COVID-19. The assay was immunoSEQ multiplex PCR, and TCRdb's table has in-frame clones only and misses some. The data contain a few hundred thousand clones, 65% to 90% of them singletons. Germline-derived CDR1 and CDR2 are SGHAT and FQNNGV. The V and J ends lost 6 bases and 0 bases respectively, with 6 bases between them. The CDR3 spans 12 residues. The sample taken for sequencing was PBMCs or T cells enriched from blood (not recorded which). The rearrangement uses TRBV11-2 and TRBJ2-7; D is uncertain. This receptor was obtained from a woman in her thirties or forties with acute COVID-19. CDR3 sequence: CASSSVSYEQYF. For the CDR3, the DNA is TGTGCCAGCAGTTCGGTCTCCTACGAGCAGTACTTC.